Sequencing of this T cell receptor beta chain was carried out in a study of cytomegalovirus exposure and HLA in healthy donors. A word on this clone: What it recognizes is unknown.

With 60 Vbeta and 13 Jbeta primers, the PCR was carried out. The method was immunoSEQ multiplex PCR; TCRdb's version includes in-frame clones alone and lacks a portion of them. Of 150,000 to 200,000 clones in the sample, roughly 72% were seen once. The length of the CDR3 is 17 residues. The junction had 10 bases not matched to a gene; V was cut back by 7 bases and J by 2 bases. The germline V gene has CDR1 SNHLY and CDR2 FYNNEI. Study-wide points: Later analysis suggested most CMV-associated TCR beta chains were HLA-restricted. Specificity for CMV antigens was confirmed in vitro for a few of the CMV-associated chains. Presence/absence analyses took donor sequencing depth as roughly uniform. In a later analysis, V- and J-gene trimming of beta chains associated with a DCLRE1C missense variant, replicated independently.

The sequenced sample consisted of PBMCs. The TCR comes from a woman aged 25 to 39 in good health and CMV-seropositive. This chain uses TRBV2 with TRBJ2-6; 8 bases are shared with TRBD1. For the CDR3, the DNA is TGTGCCAGCAATCCCGAATTACAGGGGGCTGGGGCCAACGTCCTGACTTTC. Translation: CASNPELQGAGANVLTF.